The present entry profiles one T cell receptor beta chain with its context. The library was built for alpha chains, so this beta chain is an off-target read and its size means little. V was pared by 5 bases and J by 0 bases, with 2 bases between. The CDR3 is made up of 11 amino acids. Germline CDR1 and CDR2: SGHRS and YFSETQ. The data stem from a study of spatial heterogeneity in lung cancer. As for time point: sample taken at primary tumor resection. Samples came from 70 to 80 TRACERx patients with untreated early-stage lung cancer. Extraction of whole RNA from tumor, nontumor lung or frozen PBMC preceded unsorted sequencing. TCRdb reprocessed the 5' RACE reads via MiXCR and lists one record per CDR3 protein. Here the sample spans over 200 distinct CDR3 sequences, 50% to 55% being singletons.

The V call is TRBV5-1, the J call TRBJ2-5; no firm D call. Sequencing used normal lung tissue next to the tumor, obtained at surgery. The TCR originated in a male donor with early-stage non-small cell lung cancer. The CDR3 spells CASRYQETQYF. In DNA, the CDR3 is TGCGCCAGCAGGTACCAAGAGACCCAGTACTTC.